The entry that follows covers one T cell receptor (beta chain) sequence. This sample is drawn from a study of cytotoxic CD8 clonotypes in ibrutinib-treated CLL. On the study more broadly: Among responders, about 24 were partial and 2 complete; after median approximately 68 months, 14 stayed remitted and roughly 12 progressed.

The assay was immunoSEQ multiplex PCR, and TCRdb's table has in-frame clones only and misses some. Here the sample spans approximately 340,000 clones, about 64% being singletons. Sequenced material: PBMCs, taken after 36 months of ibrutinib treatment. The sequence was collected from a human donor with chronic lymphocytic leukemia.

The CDR3 region has the DNA TGTGCCAGCAGGGGGTATCGGAGCGGGAGGTACGAGCAGTACTTC. This sequence encodes CASRGYRSGRYEQYF. This rearrangement joins TRBV28 to TRBJ2-7; 9 bases are shared with TRBD2. The V gene end was trimmed by 6 bases and the J gene end by 4 bases; junction bases not matched to a gene: 10. This CDR3 spans 15 amino acids. In germline, CDR1 is MDHEN, CDR2 SYDVKM.